These 15 T cell receptor beta chains came from one sample sequenced in a study of shared clonotypes between healthy human individuals. TCRdb's table, derived via immunoSEQ multiplex PCR, lists solely in-frame clones and lacks some. Among about 490,000 clones listed, less than 80% were seen once. The sample comprised PBMCs. The receptors were gathered from a woman aged 40 to 50 in good health. Some clones in this sample may be carry-over from other donors' samples.

The gene calls are TRBV19 and TRBJ1-5, with 9 bases lining up with TRBD1. The J segment lost 6 bases and the V segment lost 6 bases, leaving 9 bases of the junction unmatched. Germline V gene sequence: CDR1 LNHDA, CDR2 SQIVND (reference sequence). The CDR3 is made up of 15 amino acids. The CDR3 spells CASSQQGAGGQPQHF. In nucleotides, the CDR3 is TGTGCCAGTAGCCAACAGGGGGCCGGAGGTCAGCCCCAGCATTTT.

The chain uses TRBV28 and TRBJ2-6; 9 bases are a match to TRBD1. V dropped 8 bases and J dropped 0; count of bases not matched to a gene: 8. This CDR3 comprises 17 residues. In germline, CDR1 is MDHEN, CDR2 SYDVKM. This chain's CDR3 is CASGRDRVYSGANVLTF. The DNA of the CDR3 is TGTGCCAGCGGAAGGGACAGGGTTTACTCTGGGGCCAACGTCCTGACTTTC.

This clone was counted at least ten times. This chain uses TRBV30 with TRBJ1-3; D is unclear. Trimming cost V 5 bases and J 0 bases, with 2 bases left between them. Germline V gene data show CDR1 as GTSNPN and CDR2 as SVGIG (reference sequence). The CDR3 has 11 residues. The CDR3 is CAWGSGNTIYF. The CDR3, as DNA: TGTGCCTGGGGCTCTGGAAACACCATATATTTT.

The gene calls are TRBV4-2 and TRBJ1-1; D unclear. The germline V gene has CDR1 LGHNA and CDR2 YNFKEQ. This CDR3 is built from 15 residues. V lost 0 bases to trimming and J lost 1 base, with 9 bases between them. The CDR3 DNA reads TGTGCCAGCAGCCAAGATGGGTGGTCGAACACTGAAGCTTTCTTT. Protein sequence: CASSQDGWSNTEAFF.

This chain uses TRBV28 with TRBJ2-3, with 9 bases that match TRBD1. CDR1 and CDR2 (germline): MDHEN, SYDVKM. This CDR3 region has 15 residues. The J segment lost 3 bases and the V segment lost 3 bases, leaving 4 bases of the junction unmatched. This chain's CDR3 is CASSFQTGGTDTQYF. In DNA, the CDR3 is TGTGCCAGCAGTTTCCAGACAGGGGGGACAGATACGCAGTATTTT.

In this sample, this clone turned up a few times. The rearrangement joins TRBV18 to TRBJ2-2, with D uncertain. Trimming removed 4 bases from V and 7 bases from J, with 19 bases in between. CDR3 length: 16 residues. Germline CDR1 KGHSH, CDR2 LQKENI. The CDR3 here is CASSRGVPSQSGELFF. CDR3 bases: TGTGCCAGCTCACGTGGGGTGCCGAGTCAAAGCGGGGAGCTGTTTTTT.

The chain uses TRBV28 and TRBJ1-5; D might be TRBD1 (5 bases). Germline CDR1 MDHEN, CDR2 SYDVKM. V was trimmed by 3 bases and J by 5 bases, leaving 11 bases between them. The CDR3 has 14 residues. As DNA, the CDR3 is TGTGCCAGCAGTTTGGGGGGATTCTATCAGCCCCAGCATTTT. Residues: CASSLGGFYQPQHF.

A single count supports this clone. The chain combines TRBV5-1 with TRBJ2-5, with 8 bases aligning to TRBD1. This CDR3 comprises 13 residues. Germline lookup yields CDR1 SGHRS and CDR2 YFSETQ. Trimming at V came to 3 bases and at J to 5 bases, leaving 3 bases not matched to a gene. The CDR3 protein is CASSSTGDETQYF. CDR3 nucleotide sequence: TGCGCCAGCAGCTCGACAGGGGATGAGACCCAGTACTTC.

A note on this clone: A much larger clone lies one base from this, so it may be a read error. This chain connects TRBV5-1 to TRBJ1-1; D perhaps matches TRBD1 (5 bases). CDR3 length equals 12 residues. Per germline, CDR1 SGHRS and CDR2 YFSETQ. V shed 1 base and J shed 4 bases, with 5 bases lying between them. For the CDR3, the DNA is TGCGCCAGCAGCTTGCAGGGCACTGAAGCTTTCTTT. It codes for CASSLQGTEAFF.

This clone was observed once. The rearrangement uses TRBV21-1 and TRBJ2-1; the table calls TRBD1, which could not be checked here. TRBV21-1 is a pseudogene segment. This CDR3 is 12 amino acids long. CDR3 in DNA: TGTGCCAGCAGTGACAGGATCAATGAGCAGTTCTTC. This codes for CASSDRINEQFF.

V gene TRBV6-6 combines with J gene TRBJ1-1; a weak D match, TRBD1 (5 bases). The CDR3 has 12 residues. Trimming pared 7 bases from V and 7 bases from J, leaving 13 bases between. Germline V gene lookup returns CDR1 MNHNY and CDR2 SVGAGI (reference sequence). Written as DNA, the CDR3 is TGTGCCAGCACTACCCAGGGAAATGAAGCTTTCTTT. It is translated as CASTTQGNEAFF.

V and J are TRBV7-6 and TRBJ2-3; possible D gene TRBD2, 6 bases. V lost 5 bases and J 4 bases, leaving 13 bases between the germline ends. Germline V gene sequence: CDR1 SGHVS, CDR2 FNYEAQ. The CDR3 totals 14 residues. This CDR3 is CASSPGWDSDTQYF. The CDR3 DNA reads as TGTGCCAGCAGCCCCGGTTGGGACTCAGATACGCAGTATTTT.

The chain joins TRBV19 to TRBJ2-7, with a possible D match to TRBD1 (5 bases). The CDR3 extends over 14 amino acids. Germline V gene data show CDR1 as LNHDA and CDR2 as SQIVND (reference sequence). Deletions cut 2 bases from V and 6 bases from J, with 14 bases between. CDR3 amino acids: CASSISGRDTEQYF. In nucleotides, the CDR3 is TGTGCCAGTAGTATAAGTGGCAGGGATACCGAGCAGTACTTC.

V and J are TRBV5-4 and TRBJ2-3; 14 bases line up with TRBD2. The CDR3 has 16 residues. Trimming took 4 bases from V and 5 from J; bases not matched to a gene: 6. Germline values: CDR1 SGHNT, CDR2 YYREEE (reference sequence). CDR3 nucleotides: TGTGCCAGCAGCGCCCGACTAGCGGGAGGGGAAGATACGCAGTATTTT. This translates into CASSARLAGGEDTQYF.

This chain uses TRBV15 with TRBJ1-5; D perhaps matches TRBD1 (5 bases). The germline V gene encodes CDR1 LNHNV and CDR2 YYDKDF (reference sequence). The CDR3 consists of 14 residues. The ends were cut back, 0 bases at V and 7 bases at J, with 10 bases in the middle. CDR3 nucleotides: TGTGCCACCAGCAGAGAAATCAGGGACCAGCCCCAGCATTTT. This gives the protein CATSREIRDQPQHF.